This is a list of T cell receptor beta chains from one sample in a study of blood T cell repertoires in COVID-19. Clones were sequenced by immunoSEQ multiplex PCR, and TCRdb holds only the in-frame ones, with some missing. The sample contains under 100,000 clones, 87% of which appear only once. Sequencing was done on a sample of peripheral blood. Receptors originate from a male donor with acute or convalescent COVID-19. CDR3s include the opening cysteine and the closing phenylalanine or tryptophan. The order of the fields is J gene, V gene, CDR3 length, clone size, D gene, CDR3 protein, CDR3 DNA. A D gene is named only where the DNA matches it firmly. Size tells how often a clone was seen (once, few, many) or the class of an expanded clone, and some rows leave it out.

>TRBJ1-6|TRBV2|15|NA|NA
CASSGPLKGNSPLHF
TGTGCCAGCAGTGGGCCTTTAAAGGGGAATTCACCCCTCCACTTT
>TRBJ1-4|TRBV19|14|NA|NA
CASIGRGPNEKLFF
TGTGCCAGTATCGGGAGGGGACCTAATGAAAAACTGTTTTTT
>TRBJ2-7|TRBV14|16|NA|TRBD2
CASSQTERGGPYEQYF
TGTGCCAGCAGCCAAACGGAGCGGGGGGGCCCCTACGAGCAGTACTTC
>TRBJ1-6|TRBV6-6|12|once|NA
CATSKEGSPLHF
TGTGCCACCTCCAAGGAGGGTTCACCCCTCCACTTT
>TRBJ2-1|TRBV27|14|NA|TRBD1
CASTRQGSYNEQFF
TGTGCCAGCACCCGACAGGGGTCCTACAATGAGCAGTTCTTC
>TRBJ2-7|TRBV3-1/TRBV3-2|16|NA|TRBD2
CASSPGGGGPSYEQYF
TGTGCCAGCAGCCCCGGGGGCGGGGGGCCCTCCTACGAGCAGTACTTC
>TRBJ1-2|TRBV18|14|NA|TRBD1
CASSRGTANYGYTF
TGTGCCAGCTCACGAGGGACAGCTAACTATGGCTACACCTTC
>TRBJ2-5|TRBV30|17|NA|TRBD2
CAWSVLAGGNPQETQYF
TGTGCCTGGAGTGTACTAGCGGGGGGCAACCCCCAAGAGACCCAGTACTTC
>TRBJ2-4|TRBV10-3|14|few|NA
CAISDSGLSNIQYF
TGTGCCATCAGTGACTCGGGGTTGTCAAACATTCAGTACTTC
>TRBJ1-2|TRBV19|14|NA|TRBD1
CASGQANHNYGYTF
TGTGCCAGTGGACAGGCGAACCATAACTATGGCTACACCTTC
>TRBJ1-5|TRBV21-1|18|once|NA
CASSNLPRDRAMNQPQHF
TGTGCCAGCAGCAACCTGCCTAGGGACAGGGCCATGAATCAGCCCCAGCATTTT
>TRBJ2-7|TRBV7-8|16|NA|TRBD2
CASSLVQVPGGYEQYF
TGTGCCAGCAGCTTAGTCCAGGTACCGGGGGGGTACGAGCAGTACTTC
>TRBJ1-2|TRBV27|15|NA|NA
CASRKMGPSNYGYTF
TGTGCCAGCAGAAAGATGGGCCCCTCTAACTATGGCTACACCTTC
>TRBJ1-5|TRBV11-2|18|NA|NA
CASSLEGPQGALNQPQHF
TGTGCCAGCAGCTTGGAGGGACCCCAGGGAGCCCTCAATCAGCCCCAGCATTTT
>TRBJ2-3|TRBV5-1|17|NA|TRBD2
CASSLEVAGSITDTQYF
TGCGCCAGCAGCTTGGAAGTAGCGGGGTCTATCACAGATACGCAGTATTTT
>TRBJ2-3|TRBV18|14|NA|NA
CASSQSPAADTQYF
TGTGCCAGCTCACAAAGCCCTGCGGCAGATACGCAGTATTTT
>TRBJ1-6|TRBV6-6|15|few|NA
CASTRQAPTNSPLHF
TGTGCCAGCACCCGACAGGCGCCAACAAATTCACCCCTCCACTTT
>TRBJ1-4|TRBV5-4|16|NA|NA
CASTPPSGGFWEKLFF
TGTGCCAGCACCCCCCCCTCCGGAGGCTTTTGGGAAAAACTGTTTTTT
>TRBJ1-5|TRBV24-1|12|NA|NA
CATSDPNQPQHF
TGTGCCACCAGTGATCCAAATCAGCCCCAGCATTTT
>TRBJ2-7|TRBV5-1|16|NA|TRBD2
CASSPGLAGGSYEQYF
TGCGCCAGCAGCCCCGGACTAGCGGGGGGGTCTTACGAGCAGTACTTC
>TRBJ1-1|TRBV18|18|NA|NA
CASSPIGLPSSLNTEAFF
TGTGCCAGCTCCCCAATCGGACTCCCAAGCTCCTTGAACACTGAAGCTTTCTTT
>TRBJ1-2|TRBV30|12|NA|TRBD1
CAWSVQGRGYTF
TGTGCCTGGAGTGTACAGGGGAGGGGCTACACCTTC
>TRBJ2-3|TRBV20-1|16|NA|TRBD2
CSASRPSGGATDTQYF
TGCAGTGCTAGTCGTCCGAGCGGGGGGGCCACAGATACGCAGTATTTT
>TRBJ2-6|TRBV3-1/TRBV3-2|19|NA|TRBD1
CASSQVQGISLSGANVLTF
TGTGCCAGCAGCCAAGTACAGGGGATTTCCCTCTCTGGGGCCAACGTCCTGACTTTC
>TRBJ1-6|TRBV3-1/TRBV3-2|14|NA|NA
CASSQDGSGAPLHF
TGTGCCAGCAGCCAAGACGGGAGCGGGGCACCCCTCCACTTT
>TRBJ2-3|TRBV5-6|18|NA|TRBD2
CASSSGLAGKPSTDTQYF
TGTGCCAGCAGCTCCGGACTAGCGGGAAAGCCTAGCACAGATACGCAGTATTTT
>TRBJ1-1|TRBV10-3|14|NA|TRBD1
CAIRTDREYSEAFF
TGTGCCATCAGAACGGACAGGGAATACTCTGAAGCTTTCTTT
>TRBJ1-6|TRBV2|16|NA|TRBD1
CASSEQGAPYNSPLHF
TGTGCCAGCAGTGAACAGGGGGCGCCCTATAATTCACCCCTCCACTTT
>TRBJ1-1|TRBV5-1|13|NA|NA
CASSPGVPREAFF
TGCGCCAGCAGCCCCGGGGTCCCCAGGGAAGCTTTCTTT
>TRBJ1-2|TRBV5-1|16|once|NA
CASSLFRGGGDYGYTF
TGCGCCAGCAGCTTGTTTAGGGGTGGCGGTGACTATGGCTACACCTTC
>TRBJ1-5|TRBV6-6|13|NA|NA
CASWDGSYQPQHF
TGTGCCAGTTGGGACGGGAGTTATCAGCCCCAGCATTTT
>TRBJ2-1|TRBV3-1/TRBV3-2|17|NA|TRBD1
CASSHDRGSVSYNEQFF
TGTGCCAGCAGCCACGACAGGGGGAGCGTCTCCTACAATGAGCAGTTCTTC
>TRBJ2-6|TRBV24-1|17|NA|NA
CATSDFSRAAGANVLTF
TGTGCCACCAGTGACTTCTCCAGGGCGGCTGGGGCCAACGTCCTGACTTTC
>TRBJ2-7|TRBV19|14|NA|TRBD1
CASRRGTGDYEQYF
TGTGCCAGTAGAAGAGGGACAGGGGACTACGAGCAGTACTTC
>TRBJ1-5|TRBV12-3/TRBV12-4|13|once|TRBD1
CASSPTGEQPQHF
TGTGCCAGCAGCCCGACAGGGGAGCAGCCCCAGCATTTT
>TRBJ2-7|TRBV6-5|13|NA|NA
CASSKQGPYEQYF
TGTGCCAGCAGTAAACAGGGTCCGTACGAGCAGTACTTC
>TRBJ1-5|TRBV27|15|NA|TRBD1
CASSLGQGGGHPQHF
TGTGCCAGCAGTTTGGGACAGGGAGGGGGTCATCCCCAGCATTTT
>TRBJ1-5|TRBV10-3|12|NA|NA
CAISERNQPQHF
TGTGCCATCAGTGAGCGGAATCAGCCCCAGCATTTT
>TRBJ2-1|TRBV4-1|15|NA|TRBD1
CASRQGQDEYNEQFF
TGCGCCAGCCGCCAGGGACAGGATGAATACAATGAGCAGTTCTTC
>TRBJ1-1|TRBV30|13|NA|NA
CAWKGQSNTEAFF
TGTGCCTGGAAAGGACAGAGTAACACTGAAGCTTTCTTT
>TRBJ1-4|TRBV5-4|15|few|NA
CASSLNRALDEKLFF
TGTGCCAGCAGCCTAAACAGGGCGTTGGATGAAAAACTGTTTTTT
>TRBJ1-5|TRBV3-1/TRBV3-2|20|NA|NA
CASSHRPFYTGYVSNQPQHF
TGTGCCAGCAGCCATAGGCCCTTCTATACAGGATACGTTAGCAATCAGCCCCAGCATTTT
>TRBJ2-4|TRBV29-1|12|NA|NA
CSVWDSKNIQYF
TGCAGCGTTTGGGACTCGAAGAACATTCAGTACTTC
>TRBJ1-1|TRBV19|13|few|NA
CASSPQGNTEAFF
TGTGCCAGTAGTCCACAGGGGAACACTGAAGCTTTCTTT
>TRBJ2-3|TRBV27|16|NA|TRBD2
CASSASGGASTDTQYF
TGTGCCAGCTCAGCCAGCGGGGGGGCTAGCACAGATACGCAGTATTTT
>TRBJ1-2|TRBV5-6|13|NA|TRBD1
CASSLTGGSGYTF
TGTGCCAGCAGCTTGACAGGGGGAAGTGGCTACACCTTC
>TRBJ2-7|TRBV29-1|12|NA|NA
CSVEPGSVEQYF
TGCAGCGTTGAACCCGGGAGCGTGGAGCAGTACTTC
>TRBJ2-7|TRBV5-1|15|NA|TRBD2
CASSPIAGVTYEQYF
TGCGCCAGCAGCCCTATAGCGGGGGTGACCTACGAGCAGTACTTC
>TRBJ2-1|TRBV7-2|15|NA|TRBD2
CASSFSGPARNEQFF
TGTGCCAGCAGCTTTAGCGGGCCGGCCCGCAATGAGCAGTTCTTC
>TRBJ1-6|TRBV27|15|NA|TRBD1
CASRGADRVNSPLHF
TGTGCCAGCAGGGGAGCGGACAGGGTGAATTCACCCCTCCACTTT
>TRBJ2-1|TRBV18|16|NA|TRBD1
CASSPPGQVTYNEQFF
TGTGCCAGCTCACCACCGGGACAGGTAACCTACAATGAGCAGTTCTTC
>TRBJ2-1|TRBV6-5|14|few|NA
CASTQGGLHNEQFF
TGTGCCAGCACCCAAGGTGGGCTACACAATGAGCAGTTCTTC